These T cell receptor beta chains were read from a single sample in a study of blood T cell repertoires in COVID-19. Profiling relied on immunoSEQ multiplex PCR, and the TCRdb table lists in-frame clones only, not all of them. The sample has over 200,000 clones, 86% seen once. Sequenced input: PBMCs or T cells enriched from blood (not recorded which). These receptors originate from a woman between 45 and 65 years old in a cohort exposed to, infected with or recovered from COVID-19 (not recorded which). Both conserved end residues are part of each CDR3. The D gene is left open where the match is weak. Not all rows give a size; the values are once, few, many and, for expanded clones, a class.

D gene: TRBD1; clone size: -; J gene: TRBJ2-2; V gene: TRBV28; CDR3 protein: CASRDPGTGAGELFF; CDR3 DNA: TGTGCCAGCAGGGACCCCGGGACAGGGGCCGGGGAGCTGTTTTTT
D gene: TRBD1; clone size: -; J gene: TRBJ1-2; V gene: TRBV15; CDR3 protein: CATRSGTGGNYGYTF; CDR3 DNA: TGTGCCACACGGTCGGGGACAGGGGGTAACTATGGCTACACCTTC
D gene: TRBD1; clone size: -; J gene: TRBJ1-2; V gene: TRBV19; CDR3 protein: CASSRGQNYGYTF; CDR3 DNA: TGTGCCAGTAGTAGGGGACAGAACTATGGCTACACCTTC
D gene: -; clone size: -; J gene: TRBJ1-4; V gene: TRBV7-2; CDR3 protein: CASSFQGPRGGEKLFF; CDR3 DNA: TGTGCCAGCAGCTTTCAAGGGCCCAGGGGTGGTGAAAAACTGTTTTTT
D gene: -; clone size: -; J gene: TRBJ1-2; V gene: TRBV7-2; CDR3 protein: CASSQHQGWYGYTF; CDR3 DNA: TGTGCCAGCAGCCAACACCAGGGTTGGTATGGCTACACCTTC
D gene: TRBD1; clone size: once; J gene: TRBJ1-6; V gene: TRBV5-4; CDR3 protein: CASSPDRELSPLHF; CDR3 DNA: TGTGCCAGCAGCCCGGACAGGGAATTGTCACCCCTCCACTTT
D gene: TRBD1; clone size: -; J gene: TRBJ2-7; V gene: TRBV12-3/TRBV12-4; CDR3 protein: CASSLGQGLDQYF; CDR3 DNA: TGTGCCAGCAGCTTAGGACAGGGCCTCGACCAGTACTTC
D gene: -; clone size: -; J gene: TRBJ1-1; V gene: TRBV4-1; CDR3 protein: CASSQGIRTDTEAFF; CDR3 DNA: TGCGCCAGCAGCCAAGGGATAAGGACAGACACTGAAGCTTTCTTT
D gene: -; clone size: once; J gene: TRBJ1-5; V gene: TRBV7-2; CDR3 protein: CASSFGTRGQPQHF; CDR3 DNA: TGTGCCAGCAGCTTCGGGACGCGGGGGCAGCCCCAGCATTTT
D gene: TRBD1; clone size: -; J gene: TRBJ1-5; V gene: TRBV12-3/TRBV12-4; CDR3 protein: CASTPSGGKPQHF; CDR3 DNA: TGTGCCAGCACCCCATCAGGGGGAAAACCCCAGCATTTT
D gene: TRBD1; clone size: -; J gene: TRBJ2-2; V gene: TRBV7-8; CDR3 protein: CASSPPRRGFIGELFF; CDR3 DNA: TGTGCCAGCAGCCCGCCCCGCAGGGGGTTTATCGGGGAGCTGTTTTTT
D gene: TRBD1; clone size: -; J gene: TRBJ1-4; V gene: TRBV3-1/TRBV3-2; CDR3 protein: CASSRGQVNEKLFF; CDR3 DNA: TGTGCCAGCAGCCGGGGACAGGTTAATGAAAAACTGTTTTTT
D gene: -; clone size: -; J gene: TRBJ1-4; V gene: TRBV4-1; CDR3 protein: CASSQGGIPNEKLFF; CDR3 DNA: TGCGCCAGCAGCCAAGGGGGCATACCAAATGAAAAACTGTTTTTT
D gene: -; clone size: -; J gene: TRBJ2-2; V gene: TRBV7-3; CDR3 protein: CASSPGQIGEELFF; CDR3 DNA: TGTGCCAGCAGCCCCGGACAGATTGGCGAGGAGCTGTTTTTT
D gene: -; clone size: -; J gene: TRBJ2-3; V gene: TRBV19; CDR3 protein: CASSMRAGPTDTQYF; CDR3 DNA: TGTGCCAGTAGTATGAGAGCGGGCCCCACAGATACGCAGTATTTT
D gene: -; clone size: -; J gene: TRBJ2-1; V gene: TRBV7-3; CDR3 protein: CASTLLGGDEQFF; CDR3 DNA: TGTGCCAGCACCCTTCTAGGGGGAGATGAGCAGTTCTTC
D gene: TRBD1; clone size: -; J gene: TRBJ2-5; V gene: TRBV19; CDR3 protein: CASSHRDRVRETQYF; CDR3 DNA: TGTGCCAGTAGTCATCGGGACAGGGTGAGGGAGACCCAGTACTTC
D gene: TRBD1; clone size: -; J gene: TRBJ2-7; V gene: TRBV6-1; CDR3 protein: CASSEAIAPTGESSYEQYF; CDR3 DNA: TGTGCCAGCAGTGAAGCGATTGCTCCGACAGGGGAATCCTCCTACGAGCAGTACTTC
D gene: TRBD2; clone size: -; J gene: TRBJ2-1; V gene: TRBV30; CDR3 protein: CAWGLAGTYNEQFF; CDR3 DNA: TGTGCCTGGGGACTAGCGGGGACGTACAATGAGCAGTTCTTC
D gene: -; clone size: few; J gene: TRBJ1-1; V gene: TRBV20-1; CDR3 protein: CSASPQSRGYFTEAFF; CDR3 DNA: TGCAGTGCTAGTCCCCAAAGCAGGGGTTATTTTACTGAAGCTTTCTTT
D gene: -; clone size: -; J gene: TRBJ1-2; V gene: TRBV29-1; CDR3 protein: CSVEGTFYGYTF; CDR3 DNA: TGCAGCGTTGAAGGGACATTCTATGGCTACACCTTC
D gene: -; clone size: -; J gene: TRBJ1-5; V gene: TRBV24-1; CDR3 protein: CATSDLTGNQPQHF; CDR3 DNA: TGTGCCACCAGTGACCTCACAGGAAATCAGCCCCAGCATTTT
D gene: -; clone size: -; J gene: TRBJ1-4; V gene: TRBV4-3; CDR3 protein: CASSQDSLSEKLFF; CDR3 DNA: TGCGCCAGCAGCCAGGACAGTTTGAGTGAAAAACTGTTTTTT
D gene: TRBD2; clone size: -; J gene: TRBJ2-3; V gene: TRBV9; CDR3 protein: CASSAGTSGGPTDTQYF; CDR3 DNA: TGTGCCAGCAGCGCCGGTACTAGCGGGGGCCCCACAGATACGCAGTATTTT
D gene: -; clone size: -; J gene: TRBJ2-7; V gene: TRBV7-3; CDR3 protein: CASSLSPPIGQGLSYEQYF; CDR3 DNA: TGTGCCAGCAGCTTATCTCCCCCAATCGGGCAGGGATTAAGCTACGAGCAGTACTTC
D gene: TRBD1; clone size: -; J gene: TRBJ2-5; V gene: TRBV5-4; CDR3 protein: CASSGGQTGIRETQYF; CDR3 DNA: TGTGCCAGCAGCGGTGGGCAGACAGGGATTAGAGAGACCCAGTACTTC
D gene: TRBD2; clone size: -; J gene: TRBJ2-3; V gene: TRBV9; CDR3 protein: CASSASRTSGDYTDTQYF; CDR3 DNA: TGTGCCAGCAGCGCTAGTCGGACTAGCGGGGACTACACAGATACGCAGTATTTT
D gene: -; clone size: -; J gene: TRBJ2-3; V gene: TRBV4-3; CDR3 protein: CASSRGFEGGYTDTQYF; CDR3 DNA: TGCGCCAGCAGCCGGGGATTCGAGGGGGGGTACACAGATACGCAGTATTTT
D gene: -; clone size: -; J gene: TRBJ2-5; V gene: TRBV18; CDR3 protein: CASSPEETQYF; CDR3 DNA: TGTGCCAGCTCACCTGAGGAGACCCAGTACTTC
D gene: TRBD1; clone size: -; J gene: TRBJ2-7; V gene: TRBV5-1; CDR3 protein: CASSYWDRGSDEQYF; CDR3 DNA: TGCGCCAGCAGCTACTGGGACAGGGGGTCAGACGAGCAGTACTTC
D gene: -; clone size: -; J gene: TRBJ2-7; V gene: TRBV21-1; CDR3 protein: CASSKEKRRQGIPYEQYF; CDR3 DNA: TGTGCCAGCAGCAAAGAAAAAAGGCGACAGGGAATCCCCTACGAGCAGTACTTC
D gene: -; clone size: -; J gene: TRBJ1-4; V gene: TRBV6-5; CDR3 protein: CASSYGGAENEKLFF; CDR3 DNA: TGTGCCAGCAGTTACGGGGGGGCGGAGAATGAAAAACTGTTTTTT
D gene: TRBD1; clone size: -; J gene: TRBJ2-5; V gene: TRBV6-5; CDR3 protein: CASSYNRGLGETQYF; CDR3 DNA: TGTGCCAGCAGTTACAACAGGGGGCTTGGGGAGACCCAGTACTTC
D gene: TRBD1; clone size: -; J gene: TRBJ1-2; V gene: TRBV5-1; CDR3 protein: CASSLAGTGNYGYTF; CDR3 DNA: TGCGCCAGCAGCTTGGCCGGGACAGGAAACTATGGCTACACCTTC
D gene: TRBD1; clone size: -; J gene: TRBJ2-6; V gene: TRBV7-9; CDR3 protein: CASSLSGTGAGANVLTF; CDR3 DNA: TGTGCCAGCAGCTTATCAGGAACAGGGGCTGGGGCCAACGTCCTGACTTTC
D gene: -; clone size: -; J gene: TRBJ2-3; V gene: TRBV4-3; CDR3 protein: CASSPSLGGGSTDTQYF; CDR3 DNA: TGCGCCAGCAGCCCCTCCCTTGGAGGGGGCAGCACAGATACGCAGTATTTT
D gene: -; clone size: few; J gene: TRBJ1-1; V gene: TRBV18; CDR3 protein: CASSPPSVNTEAFF; CDR3 DNA: TGTGCCAGCTCACCGCCGAGTGTGAACACTGAAGCTTTCTTT
D gene: -; clone size: -; J gene: TRBJ2-5; V gene: TRBV15; CDR3 protein: CATSRDLETQYF; CDR3 DNA: TGTGCCACCAGCAGAGATCTGGAGACCCAGTACTTC
D gene: -; clone size: -; J gene: TRBJ2-1; V gene: TRBV7-2; CDR3 protein: CASSFGPNNEQFF; CDR3 DNA: TGTGCCAGCAGCTTTGGTCCTAACAATGAGCAGTTCTTC
D gene: -; clone size: -; J gene: TRBJ1-1; V gene: TRBV2; CDR3 protein: CASSVAQGLMNTEAFF; CDR3 DNA: TGTGCCAGCAGTGTTGCCCAGGGACTTATGAACACTGAAGCTTTCTTT